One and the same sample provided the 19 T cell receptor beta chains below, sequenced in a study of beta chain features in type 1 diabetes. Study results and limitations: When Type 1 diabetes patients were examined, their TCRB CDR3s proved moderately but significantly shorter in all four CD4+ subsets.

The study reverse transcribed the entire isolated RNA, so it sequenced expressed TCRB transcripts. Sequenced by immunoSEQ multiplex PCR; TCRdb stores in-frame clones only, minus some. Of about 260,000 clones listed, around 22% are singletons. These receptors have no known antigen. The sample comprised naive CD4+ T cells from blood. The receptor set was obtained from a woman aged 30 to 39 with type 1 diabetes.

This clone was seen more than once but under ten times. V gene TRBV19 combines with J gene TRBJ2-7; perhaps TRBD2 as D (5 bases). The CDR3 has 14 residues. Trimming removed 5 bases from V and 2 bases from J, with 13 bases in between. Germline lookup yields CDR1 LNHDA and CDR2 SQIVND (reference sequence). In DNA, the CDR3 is TGTGCCAGTAGTCGTGATAGCGCCGCCTACGAGCAGTACTTC. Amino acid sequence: CASSRDSAAYEQYF.

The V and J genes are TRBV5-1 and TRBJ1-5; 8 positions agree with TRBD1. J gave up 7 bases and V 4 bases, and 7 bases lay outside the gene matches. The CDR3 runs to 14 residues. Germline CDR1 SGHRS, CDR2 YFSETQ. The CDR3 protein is CASSESTGEQPQHF. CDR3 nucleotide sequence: TGCGCCAGCAGCGAATCGACAGGGGAACAGCCCCAGCATTTT. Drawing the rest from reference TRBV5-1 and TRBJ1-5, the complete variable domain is KAGVTQTPRYLIKTRGQQVTLSCSPISGHRSVSWYQQTPGQGLQFLFEYFSETQRNKGNFPGRFSGRQFSNSRSEMNVSTLELGDSALYLCASSESTGEQPQHFGDGTRLSIL.

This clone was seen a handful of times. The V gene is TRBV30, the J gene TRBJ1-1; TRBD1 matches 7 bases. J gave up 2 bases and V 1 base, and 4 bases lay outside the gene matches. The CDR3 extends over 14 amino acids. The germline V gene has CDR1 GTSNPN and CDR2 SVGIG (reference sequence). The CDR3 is CAWSGQGYNTEAFF. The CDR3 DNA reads TGTGCCTGGAGTGGACAGGGCTATAACACTGAAGCTTTCTTT.

CDR3 DNA sequence: TGTGCCAGTAGTACCCGACACAACAATCAGCCCCAGCATTTT. Translated, it gives CASSTRHNNQPQHF. V usage is TRBV19 and J usage is TRBJ1-5, with D uncertain. Germline V gives CDR1 LNHDA, CDR2 SQIVND (reference sequence). This CDR3 is 14 amino acids long. V shed 4 bases and J shed 3 bases, with 10 bases lying between them.

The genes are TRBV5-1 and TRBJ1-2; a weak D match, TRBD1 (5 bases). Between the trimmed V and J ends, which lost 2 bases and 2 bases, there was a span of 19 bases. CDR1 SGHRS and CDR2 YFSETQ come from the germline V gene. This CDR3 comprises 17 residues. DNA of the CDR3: TGCGCCAGCAGCTTTACGAGCAGGGAGGGCCTGAACTATGGCTACACCTTC. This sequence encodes CASSFTSREGLNYGYTF.

This CDR3 is CASPSQGGLSGNTIYF. The DNA of the CDR3 is TGTGCCAGCCCAAGTCAAGGGGGCCTCTCTGGAAACACCATATATTTT. The chain employs TRBV7-9 and TRBJ1-3, with 7 bases fitting TRBD1. The CDR3 totals 16 residues. J gave up 0 bases and V 8 bases, and 10 bases lay outside the gene matches. CDR1 is SEHNR and CDR2 is FQNEAQ in the germline V gene (reference sequence).

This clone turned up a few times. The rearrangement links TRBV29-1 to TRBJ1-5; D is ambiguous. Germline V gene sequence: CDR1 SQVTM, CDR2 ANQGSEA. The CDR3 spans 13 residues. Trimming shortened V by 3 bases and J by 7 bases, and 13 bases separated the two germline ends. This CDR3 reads CSVERGPGQPQHF. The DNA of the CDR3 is TGCAGCGTTGAGAGAGGGCCTGGGCAGCCCCAGCATTTT.

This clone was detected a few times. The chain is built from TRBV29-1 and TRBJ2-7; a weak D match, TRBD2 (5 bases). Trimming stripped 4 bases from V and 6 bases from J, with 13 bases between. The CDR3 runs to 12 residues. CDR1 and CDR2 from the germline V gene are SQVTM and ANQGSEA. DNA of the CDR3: TGCAGCGTTGGAGCGGAAGCGCTCGAGCAGTACTTC. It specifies CSVGAEALEQYF.

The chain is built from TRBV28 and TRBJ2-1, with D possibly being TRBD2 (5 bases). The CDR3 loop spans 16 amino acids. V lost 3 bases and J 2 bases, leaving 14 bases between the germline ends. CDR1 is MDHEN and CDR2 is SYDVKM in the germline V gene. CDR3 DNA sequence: TGTGCCAGCAGTTTGGATCCAGCGGTGGCCTACAATGAGCAGTTCTTC. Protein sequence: CASSLDPAVAYNEQFF.

The CDR3 sequence is CASSLVGNTEAFF. CDR3 DNA sequence: TGTGCCAGCAGCTTAGTCGGGAACACTGAAGCTTTCTTT. The chain carries TRBV7-9 and TRBJ1-1; D gene uncertain. V was trimmed by 1 base and J by 1 base, leaving 4 bases between them. This CDR3 contains 13 residues. Germline CDR1 and CDR2: SEHNR and FQNEAQ (reference sequence).

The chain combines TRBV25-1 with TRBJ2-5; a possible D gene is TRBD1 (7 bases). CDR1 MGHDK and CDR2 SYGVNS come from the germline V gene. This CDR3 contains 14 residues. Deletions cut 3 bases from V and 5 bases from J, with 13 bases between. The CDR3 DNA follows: TGTGCCAGCAGTGACCCCAGGGGGGCGGAGACCCAGTACTTC. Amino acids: CASSDPRGAETQYF.

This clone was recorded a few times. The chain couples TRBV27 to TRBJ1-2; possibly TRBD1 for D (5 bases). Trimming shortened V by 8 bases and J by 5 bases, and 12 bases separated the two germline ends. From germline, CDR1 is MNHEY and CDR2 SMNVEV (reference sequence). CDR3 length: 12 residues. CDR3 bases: TGTGCCAGCGGGGCACTGAGGTATGGCTACACCTTC. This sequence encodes CASGALRYGYTF.

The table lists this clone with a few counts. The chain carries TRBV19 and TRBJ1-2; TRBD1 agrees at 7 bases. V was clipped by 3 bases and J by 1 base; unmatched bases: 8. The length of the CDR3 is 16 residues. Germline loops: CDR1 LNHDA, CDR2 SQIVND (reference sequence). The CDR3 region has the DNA TGTGCCAGTAGTATTTCTACAGGGGCTAGTAACTATGGCTACACCTTC. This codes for CASSISTGASNYGYTF.

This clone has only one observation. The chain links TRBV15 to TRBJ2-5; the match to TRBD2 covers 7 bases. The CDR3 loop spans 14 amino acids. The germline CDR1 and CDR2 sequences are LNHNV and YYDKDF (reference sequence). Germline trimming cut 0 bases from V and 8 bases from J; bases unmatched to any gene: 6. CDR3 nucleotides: TGTGCCACCAGCAGAGACCGGGGGGTTGACACCCAGTACTTC. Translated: CATSRDRGVDTQYF.

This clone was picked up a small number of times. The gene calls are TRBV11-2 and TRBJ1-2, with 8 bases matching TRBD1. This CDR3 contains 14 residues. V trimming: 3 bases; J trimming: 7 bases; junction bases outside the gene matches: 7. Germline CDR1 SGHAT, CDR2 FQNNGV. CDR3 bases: TGTGCCAGCAGCTTTCGGGACAGGAGACCTGGCTACACCTTC. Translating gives CASSFRDRRPGYTF.

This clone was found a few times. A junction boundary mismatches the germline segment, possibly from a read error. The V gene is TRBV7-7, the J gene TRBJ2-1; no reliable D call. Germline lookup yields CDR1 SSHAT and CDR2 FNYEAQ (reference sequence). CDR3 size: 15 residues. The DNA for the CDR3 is TGTGCTAGCAGCTTAGATGGAGTCGGAAACAATGAGCAGTTCTTC. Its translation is CASSLDGVGNNEQFF.

For the CDR3, the DNA is TGTGCCTGGAGTGTCTCGACAGGGGTAGCTTTCTTT. This gives the protein CAWSVSTGVAFF. The rearrangement joins TRBV30 to TRBJ1-1; the match to TRBD1 covers 8 bases. This CDR3 region has 12 residues. V was clipped by 0 bases and J by 10 bases; unmatched bases: 4. Looked up from germline, CDR1 is GTSNPN and CDR2 is SVGIG (reference sequence).

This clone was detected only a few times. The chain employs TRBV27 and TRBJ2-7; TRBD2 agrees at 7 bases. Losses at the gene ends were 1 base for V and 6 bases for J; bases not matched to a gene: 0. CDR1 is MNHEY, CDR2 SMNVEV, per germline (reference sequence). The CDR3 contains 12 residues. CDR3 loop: CASSLWGGEQYF. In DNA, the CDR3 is TGTGCCAGCAGTTTATGGGGGGGCGAGCAGTACTTC.

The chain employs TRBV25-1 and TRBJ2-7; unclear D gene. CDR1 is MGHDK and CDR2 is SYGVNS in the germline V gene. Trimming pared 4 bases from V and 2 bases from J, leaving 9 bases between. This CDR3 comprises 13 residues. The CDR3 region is CASSASPPYEQYF. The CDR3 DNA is TGTGCCAGCAGTGCTTCCCCCCCCTACGAGCAGTACTTC.